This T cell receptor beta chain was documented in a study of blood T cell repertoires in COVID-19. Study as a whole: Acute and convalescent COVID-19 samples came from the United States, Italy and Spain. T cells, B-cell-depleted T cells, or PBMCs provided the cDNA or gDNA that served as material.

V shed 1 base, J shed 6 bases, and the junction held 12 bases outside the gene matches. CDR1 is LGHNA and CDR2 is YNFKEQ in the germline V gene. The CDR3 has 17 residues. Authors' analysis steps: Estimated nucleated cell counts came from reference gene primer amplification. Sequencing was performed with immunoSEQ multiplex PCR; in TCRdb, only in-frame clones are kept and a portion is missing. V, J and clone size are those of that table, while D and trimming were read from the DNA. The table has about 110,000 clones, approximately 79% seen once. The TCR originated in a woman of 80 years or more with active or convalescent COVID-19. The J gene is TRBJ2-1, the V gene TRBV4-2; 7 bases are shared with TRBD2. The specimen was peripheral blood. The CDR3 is CASSQGVAGVEVNEQFF. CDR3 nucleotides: TGTGCCAGCAGCCAAGGAGTGGCGGGAGTGGAGGTCAATGAGCAGTTCTTC.